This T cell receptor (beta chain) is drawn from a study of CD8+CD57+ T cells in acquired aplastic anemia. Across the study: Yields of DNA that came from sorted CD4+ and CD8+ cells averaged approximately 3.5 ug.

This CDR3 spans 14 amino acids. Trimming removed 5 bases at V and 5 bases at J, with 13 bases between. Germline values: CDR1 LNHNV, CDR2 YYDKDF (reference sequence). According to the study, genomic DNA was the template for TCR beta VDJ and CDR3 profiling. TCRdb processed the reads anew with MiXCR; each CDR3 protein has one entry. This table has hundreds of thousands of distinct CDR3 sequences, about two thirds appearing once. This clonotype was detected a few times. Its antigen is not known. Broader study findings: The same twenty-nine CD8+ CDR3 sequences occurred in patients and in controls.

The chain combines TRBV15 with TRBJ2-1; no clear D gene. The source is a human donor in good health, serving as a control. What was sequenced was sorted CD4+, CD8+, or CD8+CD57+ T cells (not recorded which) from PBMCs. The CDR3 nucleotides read TGTGCCACCAGCCCCCCAGAGAGAAACAATGAGCAGTTCTTC. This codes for CATSPPERNNEQFF.